The T cell receptor (beta chain) described here comes from a study of cytomegalovirus exposure and HLA in healthy donors. Study-level findings and limits: With later analysis, a missense DCLRE1C variant became linked to TCR beta V- and J-gene trimming. Reports indicate that TCR beta sequences accurately predicted the HLA-A and HLA-B alleles of most subjects. It was 160 or so TCR beta chains that were listed as cytomegalovirus-associated.

The CDR3 covers 14 residues. V was cut by 8 bases and J by 0 bases, with 11 bases left in between. Germline assignment: CDR1 SNHLY and CDR2 FYNNEI. In the PCR, 60 Vbeta and 13 Jbeta primers were used. This table comes from immunoSEQ multiplex PCR, and its TCRdb copy is limited to in-frame clones, with some not included. Among 95,000 to 150,000 clones listed, about 84% were seen once. Note on this clone: Its antigen remains unidentified.

The TCR comes from a man aged 35 to 55 in good health and CMV-seronegative. The sample comprised PBMCs. The chain is built from TRBV2 and TRBJ1-5; D is ambiguous. The DNA for the CDR3 is TGTGCCAGCGGGGAGGGAGCTAGCAATCAGCCCCAGCATTTT. It is translated as CASGEGASNQPQHF.